A few counts support the clone carrying this TCR beta chain. These data are taken from a study of shared clonotypes between healthy human individuals. Those who donated were healthy HIV-negative adults, with no recent acute infections or vaccinations reported. Libraries were prepared by immunoSEQ multiplex PCR; TCRdb keeps only in-frame clonotypes and omits some of them. The sample includes some 200,000 clones, just under 95% of them seen just once. The germline V and J ends were trimmed by 0 bases and 7 bases, with 11 bases remaining between them. Germline loops: CDR1 SGHRS, CDR2 YFSETQ. The CDR3 length is 13 residues.

The chain employs TRBV5-1 and TRBJ2-7; the D is unclear. The sequenced material came from naive CD4+ T cells sorted from blood. Described subset: CD45RA+ positively selected. The TCR was taken from a woman aged 25 to 45 in good health. CDR3 region: CASSLDPVGEQYF. CDR3 bases: TGCGCCAGCAGCTTGGACCCTGTGGGAGAGCAGTACTTC. The whole variable domain, remainder taken from reference TRBV5-1 and TRBJ2-7, is KAGVTQTPRYLIKTRGQQVTLSCSPISGHRSVSWYQQTPGQGLQFLFEYFSETQRNKGNFPGRFSGRQFSNSRSEMNVSTLELGDSALYLCASSLDPVGEQYFGPGTRLTVT.